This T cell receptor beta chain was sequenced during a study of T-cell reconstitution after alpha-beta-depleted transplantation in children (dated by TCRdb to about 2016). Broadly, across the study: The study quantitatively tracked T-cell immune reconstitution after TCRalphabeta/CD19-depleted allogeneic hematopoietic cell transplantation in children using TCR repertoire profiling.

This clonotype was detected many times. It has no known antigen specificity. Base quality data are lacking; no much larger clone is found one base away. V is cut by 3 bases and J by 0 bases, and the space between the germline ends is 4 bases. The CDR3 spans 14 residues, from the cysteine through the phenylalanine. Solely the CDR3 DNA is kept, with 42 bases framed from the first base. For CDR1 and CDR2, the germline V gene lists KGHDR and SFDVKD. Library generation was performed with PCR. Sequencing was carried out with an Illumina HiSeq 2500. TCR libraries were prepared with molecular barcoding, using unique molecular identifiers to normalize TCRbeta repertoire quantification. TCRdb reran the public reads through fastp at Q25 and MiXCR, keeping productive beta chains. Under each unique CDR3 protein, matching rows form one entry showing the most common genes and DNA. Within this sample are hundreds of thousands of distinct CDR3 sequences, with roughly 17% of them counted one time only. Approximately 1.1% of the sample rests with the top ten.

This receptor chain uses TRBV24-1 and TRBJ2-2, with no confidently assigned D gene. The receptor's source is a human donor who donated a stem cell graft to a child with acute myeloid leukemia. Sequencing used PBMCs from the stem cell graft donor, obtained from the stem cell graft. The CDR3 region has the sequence CATSDAPNTGELFF. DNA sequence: TGTGCCACCAGTGATGCCCCGAACACCGGGGAGCTGTTTTTT.